This TCR beta chain was observed in a study of control samples from healthy donors and cancer patients. Using immunoSEQ multiplex PCR, the repertoire was profiled, and TCRdb retains in-frame clones only, with some absent. The sample has roughly 220,000 clones, around 94% seen once. Germline V gene sequence: CDR1 LNHNV, CDR2 YYDKDF (reference sequence). V gave up 3 bases and J gave up 7 bases, with 30 bases separating them. The CDR3 sequence is 19 residues long. The sequencing input was blood. This chain connects TRBV15 to TRBJ2-5; either TRBD1 or TRBD2 may fit D (5 bases each). The TCR was taken from a man aged 45 to 65 in good health. CDR3 protein: CATSSDDSLGGTGSGTQYF. CDR3 nucleotide sequence: TGTGCCACCAGCAGCGACGACTCCCTAGGTGGGACGGGCTCCGGGACCCAGTACTTC.